Reported below is one TCR beta chain. The junction differs from germline at one of its ends, possibly a read error. The record originates from a study of OX40 agonist ivuxolimab in advanced cancers. TCRdb's copy holds only in-frame clones and misses some; the assay was immunoSEQ multiplex PCR. Among about 20,000 clones listed, less than 90% were seen once. Looked up from germline, CDR1 is MNHEY and CDR2 is SMNVEV (reference sequence). The CDR3 totals 11 residues. The chain uses TRBV27 and TRBJ2-1; D unresolved. The clonotype comes from an adult with an advanced solid tumor such as melanoma, head and neck, liver or kidney cancer. Sequencing used CD4+ or CD8+ T cells sorted from blood, obtained in a trial of the OX40 agonist ivuxolimab. CDR3 DNA sequence: TGTGCCAGCAAGACTCCCAATGAGCAGCTCTTC. Amino acid sequence: CASKTPNEQLF.